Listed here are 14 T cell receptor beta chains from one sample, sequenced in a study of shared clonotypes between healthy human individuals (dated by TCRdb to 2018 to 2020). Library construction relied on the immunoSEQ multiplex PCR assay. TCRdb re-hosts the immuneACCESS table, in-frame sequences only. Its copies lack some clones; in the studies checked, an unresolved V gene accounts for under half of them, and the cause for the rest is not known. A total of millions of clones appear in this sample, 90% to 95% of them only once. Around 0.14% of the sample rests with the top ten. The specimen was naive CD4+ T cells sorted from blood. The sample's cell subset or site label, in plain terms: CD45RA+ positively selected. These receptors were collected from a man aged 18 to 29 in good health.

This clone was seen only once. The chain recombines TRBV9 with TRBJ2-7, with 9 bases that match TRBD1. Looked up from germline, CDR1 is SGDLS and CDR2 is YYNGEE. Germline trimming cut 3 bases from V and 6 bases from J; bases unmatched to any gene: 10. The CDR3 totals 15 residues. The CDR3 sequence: CASSARGQGLGEQYF. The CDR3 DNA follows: TGTGCCAGCAGCGCCAGGGGACAGGGATTGGGCGAGCAGTACTTC.

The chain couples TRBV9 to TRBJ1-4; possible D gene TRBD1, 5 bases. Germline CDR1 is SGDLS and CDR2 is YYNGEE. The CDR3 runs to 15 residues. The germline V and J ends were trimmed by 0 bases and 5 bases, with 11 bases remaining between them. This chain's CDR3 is CASSVDATANEKLFF. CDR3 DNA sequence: TGTGCCAGCAGCGTAGACGCGACAGCGAATGAAAAACTGTTTTTT. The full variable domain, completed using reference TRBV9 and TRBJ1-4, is DSGVTQTPKHLITATGQRVTLRCSPRSGDLSVYWYQQSLDQGLQFLIQYYNGEERAKGNILERFSAQQFPDLHSELNLSSLELGDSALYFCASSVDATANEKLFFGSGTQLSVL.

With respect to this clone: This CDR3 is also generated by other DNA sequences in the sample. The CDR3 spells CASSLGQFYEQYF. The CDR3 DNA follows: TGTGCCAGTAGTCTGGGACAGTTCTACGAGCAGTACTTC. The V gene is TRBV19, the J gene TRBJ2-7; TRBD1 matches 7 bases. CDR1 is LNHDA and CDR2 is SQIVND in the germline V gene (reference sequence). The CDR3 has 13 amino acids. J gave up 3 bases and V 5 bases, and 4 bases lay outside the gene matches. The whole variable domain, remainder taken from reference TRBV19 and TRBJ2-7, is DGGITQSPKYLFRKEGQNVTLSCEQNLNHDAMYWYRQDPGQGLRLIYYSQIVNDFQKGDIAEGYSVSREKKESFPLTVTSAQKNPTAFYLCASSLGQFYEQYFGPGTRLTVT.

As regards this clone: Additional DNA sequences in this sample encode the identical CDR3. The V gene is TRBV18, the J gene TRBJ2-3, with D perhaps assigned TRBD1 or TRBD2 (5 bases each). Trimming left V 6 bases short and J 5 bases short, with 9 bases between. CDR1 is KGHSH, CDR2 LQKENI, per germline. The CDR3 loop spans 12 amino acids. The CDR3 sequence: CASSQRGDTQYF. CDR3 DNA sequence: TGTGCCAGCTCTCAGAGGGGAGATACGCAGTATTTT.

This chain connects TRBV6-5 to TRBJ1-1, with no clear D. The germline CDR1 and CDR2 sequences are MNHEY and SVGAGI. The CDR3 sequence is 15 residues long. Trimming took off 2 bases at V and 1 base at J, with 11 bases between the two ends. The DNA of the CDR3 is TGTGCCAGCAGTTACCTGTCAAGAGAGAACACTGAAGCTTTCTTT. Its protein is CASSYLSRENTEAFF.

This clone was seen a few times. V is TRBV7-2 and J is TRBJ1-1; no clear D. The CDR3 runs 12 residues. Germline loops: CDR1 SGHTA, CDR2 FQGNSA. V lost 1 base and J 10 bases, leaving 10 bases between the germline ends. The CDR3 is CASSLVEWGAFF. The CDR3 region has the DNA TGTGCCAGCAGCTTAGTTGAGTGGGGAGCTTTCTTT.

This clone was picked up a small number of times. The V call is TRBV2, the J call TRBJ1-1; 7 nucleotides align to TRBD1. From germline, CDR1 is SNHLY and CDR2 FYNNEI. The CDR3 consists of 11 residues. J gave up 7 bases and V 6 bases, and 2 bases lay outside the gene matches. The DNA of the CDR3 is TGTGCCAGCAGGGGACAGTATGAAGCTTTCTTT. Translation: CASRGQYEAFF.

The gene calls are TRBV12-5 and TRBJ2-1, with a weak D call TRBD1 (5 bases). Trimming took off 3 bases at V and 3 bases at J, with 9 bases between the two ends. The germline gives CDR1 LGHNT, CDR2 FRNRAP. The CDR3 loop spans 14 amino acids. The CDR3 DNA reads TGTGCTAGTGGTTTAGGGGTGGACTACAATGAGCAGTTCTTC. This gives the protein CASGLGVDYNEQFF.

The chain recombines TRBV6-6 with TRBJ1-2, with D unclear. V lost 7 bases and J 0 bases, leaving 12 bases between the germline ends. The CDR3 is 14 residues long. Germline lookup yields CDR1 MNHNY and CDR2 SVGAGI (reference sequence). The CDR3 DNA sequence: TGTGCCAGCACCCCGGGTTCGGCTAACTATGGCTACACCTTC. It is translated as CASTPGSANYGYTF.

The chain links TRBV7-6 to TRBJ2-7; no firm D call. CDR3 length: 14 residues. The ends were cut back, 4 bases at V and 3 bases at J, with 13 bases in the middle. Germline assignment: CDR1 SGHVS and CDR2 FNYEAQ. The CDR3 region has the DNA TGTGCCAGCAGCTCCCCCCCCACGAGCTACGAGCAGTACTTC. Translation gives CASSSPPTSYEQYF.

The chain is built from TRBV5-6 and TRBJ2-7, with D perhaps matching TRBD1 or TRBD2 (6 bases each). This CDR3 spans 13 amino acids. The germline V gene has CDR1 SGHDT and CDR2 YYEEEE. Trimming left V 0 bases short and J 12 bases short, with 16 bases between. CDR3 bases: TGTGCCAGCAGCTTGGCAGGGGCGACTAGACTGTACTTC. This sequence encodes CASSLAGATRLYF.

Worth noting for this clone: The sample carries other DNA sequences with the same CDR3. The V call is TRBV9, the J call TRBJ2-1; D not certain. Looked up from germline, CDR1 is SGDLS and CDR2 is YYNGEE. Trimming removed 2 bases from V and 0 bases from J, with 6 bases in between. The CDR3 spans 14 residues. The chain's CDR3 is CASSVGSSYNEQFF. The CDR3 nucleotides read TGTGCCAGCAGCGTCGGTAGCTCCTACAATGAGCAGTTCTTC.

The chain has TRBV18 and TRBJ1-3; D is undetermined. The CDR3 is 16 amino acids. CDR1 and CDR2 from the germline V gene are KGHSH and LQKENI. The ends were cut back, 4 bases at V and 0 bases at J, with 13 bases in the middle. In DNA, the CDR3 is TGTGCCAGCTCACTCGATTCGACAAGCTCTGGAAACACCATATATTTT. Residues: CASSLDSTSSGNTIYF.

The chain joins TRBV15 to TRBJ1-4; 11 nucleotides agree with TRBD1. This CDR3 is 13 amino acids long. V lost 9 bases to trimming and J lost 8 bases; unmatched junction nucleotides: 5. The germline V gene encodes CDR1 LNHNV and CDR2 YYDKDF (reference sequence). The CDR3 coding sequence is TGTGCCACAGGGACAGGGGGGGCCGAAAAACTGTTTTTT. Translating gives CATGTGGAEKLFF.